These T cell receptor beta chains were read from a single sample in a study of shared clonotypes between healthy human individuals. Sequenced by immunoSEQ multiplex PCR; TCRdb stores in-frame clones only, minus some. The sample includes some 1,100,000 clones, around 78% seen only once; the top ten take under 0.65%. Sequenced sample: memory CD4+ T cells from PBMCs. The source of these receptors is a man between 18 and 35 years old in good health. Some clones in this sample may be carry-over from other donors' samples. The CDR3 runs from the conserved cysteine through the conserved F or W.

v_call	j_call	cdr3_aa
TRBV4-2	TRBJ2-1	CASTLRGGNEQFF
TRBV28	TRBJ2-7	CASSLKTYEQYF
TRBV2	TRBJ2-3	CASNKDGGRTDTQYF
TRBV7-2	TRBJ2-2	CASRPGGESTGELFF
TRBV30	TRBJ2-7	CAWSVRASGYEQYF
TRBV7-2	TRBJ2-5	CASSLIPNTQYF
TRBV5-4	TRBJ2-5	CASSLPPPQETQYF
TRBV11-3	TRBJ2-2	CASSPQTGWNTGELFF
TRBV11-3	TRBJ2-2	CASSPGSSANTGELFF
TRBV5-6	TRBJ1-5	CASSLWGGATPNQPQHF
TRBV9	TRBJ1-1	CASSPSGANTEAFF
TRBV5-4	TRBJ2-7	CASSPQGADYEQYF